The entry below describes one TCR beta chain. Its specificity is unknown. V shed 2 bases, J shed 4 bases, and the junction held 6 bases outside the gene matches. This CDR3 is built from 15 residues. Germline values: CDR1 MNHEY, CDR2 SVGAGI. This record comes from a study of T cells in localized non-small cell lung cancer. Findings and caveats of the study: Longer overall survival was linked to higher blood T cell density. Across samples, adjacent lung featured a median roughly 61 of the top 100 tumor clones. Peak T cell clonality was found in uninvolved adjacent lung, exceeding tumor.

Sequenced by immunoSEQ multiplex PCR; TCRdb stores in-frame clones only, minus some. The sample contains tens of thousands of clones, roughly four fifths of which appear only once. The chain joins TRBV6-5 to TRBJ2-7, with 9 bases matching TRBD1. Sequencing was performed on peripheral blood, taken before any cancer treatment. This clonotype originated in an older female donor with stage I lung adenocarcinoma. DNA of the CDR3: TGTGCCAGCAGTTACCTTTTCGGACAGGGGTACGAGCAGTACTTC. Its translation is CASSYLFGQGYEQYF.